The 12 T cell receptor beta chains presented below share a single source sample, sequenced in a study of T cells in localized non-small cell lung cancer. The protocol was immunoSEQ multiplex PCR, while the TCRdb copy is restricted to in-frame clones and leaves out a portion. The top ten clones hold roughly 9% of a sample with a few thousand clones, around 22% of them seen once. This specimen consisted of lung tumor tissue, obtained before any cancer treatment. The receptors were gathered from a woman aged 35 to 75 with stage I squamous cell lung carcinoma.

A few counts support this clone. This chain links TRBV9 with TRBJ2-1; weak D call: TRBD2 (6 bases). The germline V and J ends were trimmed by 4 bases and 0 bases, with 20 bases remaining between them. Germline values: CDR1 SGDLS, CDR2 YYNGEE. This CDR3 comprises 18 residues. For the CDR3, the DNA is TGTGCCAGCAGCCCAGCTTCCTTTCTAGCGACCTCCTACAATGAGCAGTTCTTC. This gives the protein CASSPASFLATSYNEQFF.

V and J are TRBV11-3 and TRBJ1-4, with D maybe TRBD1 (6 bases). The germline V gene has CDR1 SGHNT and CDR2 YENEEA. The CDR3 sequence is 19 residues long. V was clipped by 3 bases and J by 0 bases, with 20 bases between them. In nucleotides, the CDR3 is TGTGCCAGCAGCTTCCCCAGGACAGAACACATCTCAACTAATGAAAAACTGTTTTTT. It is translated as CASSFPRTEHISTNEKLFF.

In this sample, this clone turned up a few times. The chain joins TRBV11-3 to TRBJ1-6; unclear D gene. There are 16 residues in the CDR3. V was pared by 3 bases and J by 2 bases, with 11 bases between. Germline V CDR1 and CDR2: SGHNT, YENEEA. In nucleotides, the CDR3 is TGTGCCAGCAGCTTGTCTTCGGGGACCTATAATTCACCCCTCCACTTT. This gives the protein CASSLSSGTYNSPLHF.

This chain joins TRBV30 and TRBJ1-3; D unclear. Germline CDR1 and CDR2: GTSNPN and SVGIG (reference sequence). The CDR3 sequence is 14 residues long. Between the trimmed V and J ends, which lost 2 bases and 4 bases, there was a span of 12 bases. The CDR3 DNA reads TGTGCCTGGAGTACTCTGGGCTCCGGAAACACCATATATTTT. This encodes CAWSTLGSGNTIYF.

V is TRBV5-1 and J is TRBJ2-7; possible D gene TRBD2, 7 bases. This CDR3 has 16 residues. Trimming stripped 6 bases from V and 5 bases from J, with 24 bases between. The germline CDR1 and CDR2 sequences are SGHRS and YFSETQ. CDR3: CASNSRYSGGGHEQYF. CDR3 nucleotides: TGCGCCAGCAACTCTCGGTATTCGGGGGGCGGCCACGAGCAGTACTTC.

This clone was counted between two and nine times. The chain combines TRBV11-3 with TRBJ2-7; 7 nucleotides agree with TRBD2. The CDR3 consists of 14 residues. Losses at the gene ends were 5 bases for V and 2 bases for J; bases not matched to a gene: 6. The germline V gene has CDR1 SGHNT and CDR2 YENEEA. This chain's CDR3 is CASSPRERPYEQYF. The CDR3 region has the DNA TGTGCCAGCAGCCCGCGGGAGCGCCCCTACGAGCAGTACTTC.

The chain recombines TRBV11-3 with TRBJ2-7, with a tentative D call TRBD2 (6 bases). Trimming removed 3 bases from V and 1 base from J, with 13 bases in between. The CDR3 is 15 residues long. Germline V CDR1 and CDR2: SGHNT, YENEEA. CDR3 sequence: CASSFGGVGSYEQYF. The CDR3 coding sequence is TGTGCCAGCAGCTTCGGGGGAGTGGGGTCCTACGAGCAGTACTTC.

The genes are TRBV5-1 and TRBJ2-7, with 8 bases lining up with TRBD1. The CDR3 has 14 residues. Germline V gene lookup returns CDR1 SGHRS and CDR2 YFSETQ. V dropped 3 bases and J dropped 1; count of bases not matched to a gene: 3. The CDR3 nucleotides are TGCGCCAGCAGCTACACAGGGGGGTCCTACGAGCAGTACTTC. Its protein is CASSYTGGSYEQYF.

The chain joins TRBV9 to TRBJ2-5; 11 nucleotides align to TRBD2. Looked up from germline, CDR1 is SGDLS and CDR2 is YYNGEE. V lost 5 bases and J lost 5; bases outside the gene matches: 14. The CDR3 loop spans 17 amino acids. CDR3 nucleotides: TGTGCCAGCAGTGCTCCACTAGCGGGAGAGGCGAGCGAGACCCAGTACTTC. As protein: CASSAPLAGEASETQYF.

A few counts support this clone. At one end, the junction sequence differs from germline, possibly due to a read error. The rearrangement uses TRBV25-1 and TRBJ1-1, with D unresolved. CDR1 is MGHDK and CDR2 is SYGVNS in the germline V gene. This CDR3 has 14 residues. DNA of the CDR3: TGTGCCAGCCGTGAGGGAGGCTCGGGGACTGAAGCTTTCTTT. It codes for CASREGGSGTEAFF.

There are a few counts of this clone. In nucleotides, the CDR3 is TGCGCCAGCAGCCAAGCTCGAGGACAGGGGTATGGCTACACCTTC. This gives the protein CASSQARGQGYGYTF. This chain uses TRBV1 with TRBJ1-2; the table's D call TRBD1 went unverified against the DNA. TRBV1 is termed a pseudogene. The CDR3 covers 15 residues.

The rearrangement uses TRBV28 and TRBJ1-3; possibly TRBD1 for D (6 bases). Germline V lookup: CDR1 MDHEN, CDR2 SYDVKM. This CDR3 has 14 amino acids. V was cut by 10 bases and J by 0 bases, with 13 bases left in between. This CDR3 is CATLRGSSGNTIYF. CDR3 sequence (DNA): TGTGCCACCCTGAGGGGGAGCTCTGGAAACACCATATATTTT.